Shown below are 17 T cell receptor beta chains from a single sample sequenced in a study of CXCR3-negative and CXCR3-positive naive CD8 T cells. 5' RACE with UMI labels generated the TRB cDNA libraries. TCRdb reprocessed the 5' RACE reads, keeping one entry per CDR3 protein, no DNA. The sample totals fewer than 80,000 distinct CDR3 sequences. The specimen was naive CXCR3- CD8+ T cells from blood. Subset meaning: CD45RO-CCR7+CD27+CD95- naive CD8+ T cells lacking CXCR3 (TNR3-). These receptors were collected from a human donor in good health. Some clones in this sample may be carry-over from other donors' samples.

This sequence joins TRBV29-1 and TRBJ2-7; TCRdb's D call of TRBD1 is untestable without DNA. Germline values: CDR1 SQVTM, CDR2 ANQGSEA. The CDR3 loop spans 15 amino acids. This CDR3 is CSVWHRGQGTYEQYF.

The chain's CDR3 is CASSSDGGRHEQFF. V usage is TRBV7-9 and J usage is TRBJ2-1; TCRdb indicates TRBD1, and absent DNA this call remains unverified. The CDR3 extends over 14 amino acids. Germline lookup yields CDR1 SEHNR and CDR2 FQNEAQ (reference sequence).

The genes are TRBV7-9 and TRBJ2-1; TCRdb names TRBD2, which stays unverified in the absence of DNA. The CDR3 is 16 amino acids. Germline V gene data show CDR1 as SEHNR and CDR2 as FQNEAQ (reference sequence). The CDR3 spells CASSPRLAGTYNEQFF.

This chain connects TRBV10-3 to TRBJ1-1. The CDR3 spans 11 residues. CDR1 is ENHRY and CDR2 is SYGVKD in the germline V gene. The CDR3 loop is CAISEDTEAFF.

The chain joins TRBV12-3 or TRBV12-4 to TRBJ2-1; TCRdb calls TRBD1, which cannot be checked without DNA. The CDR3 consists of 14 residues. The CDR3 is CASSLAGPTGEQFF.

The chain couples TRBV9 to TRBJ2-7. Germline lookup yields CDR1 SGDLS and CDR2 YYNGEE. The CDR3 totals 14 residues. The CDR3 sequence: CASSVGEGPYEQYF.

The rearrangement uses TRBV28 and TRBJ2-1; absent DNA, TCRdb's TRBD2 call cannot be checked. CDR1 is MDHEN and CDR2 is SYDVKM in the germline V gene. The CDR3 loop spans 14 amino acids. CDR3 protein: CASSLLPAVDEQFF.

The genes are TRBV28 and TRBJ1-2. This CDR3 spans 15 amino acids. The germline V gene has CDR1 MDHEN and CDR2 SYDVKM. The CDR3 spells CASSSFYRPWEGYTF.

The chain links TRBV25-1 to TRBJ2-7; TCRdb's D call of TRBD1 is untestable without DNA. CDR1 and CDR2 from the germline V gene are MGHDK and SYGVNS. The CDR3 has 16 residues. The CDR3 loop is CASSESDREIAYEQYF.

The J gene is TRBJ2-5, the V gene TRBV5-5. CDR3 length: 13 amino acids. The germline gives CDR1 SGHKS, CDR2 YYEKEE (reference sequence). CDR3 sequence: CASSLVASETQYF.

The chain is built from TRBV4-1 and TRBJ1-2. Germline assignment: CDR1 MGHRA and CDR2 YSYEKL. This CDR3 region has 15 residues. Here the CDR3 reads CASSQGPGPNYGYTF.

V is TRBV28 and J is TRBJ2-1; with no DNA, the TCRdb D assignment of TRBD1 cannot be verified. The germline V gene has CDR1 MDHEN and CDR2 SYDVKM. The CDR3 spans 13 residues. The chain's CDR3 is CASSPVGDDEQFF. The entire variable domain, with the rest obtained from reference TRBV28 and TRBJ2-1, is as follows: DVKVTQSSRYLVKRTGEKVFLECVQDMDHENMFWYRQDPGLGLRLIYFSYDVKMKEKGDIPEGYSVSREKKERFSLILESASTNQTSMYLCASSPVGDDEQFFGPGTRLTVL.

The V call is TRBV6-1, the J call TRBJ1-1. This CDR3 spans 15 amino acids. Germline V gives CDR1 MNHNS, CDR2 SASEGT. CDR3 residues: CASSEAVVGWTEAFF.

The V gene is TRBV6-2 or TRBV6-3, the J gene TRBJ2-5; TCRdb picks TRBD2, but there is no DNA to check that call. Per germline, CDR1 MNHEY and CDR2 SVGEGT. The CDR3 is made up of 15 amino acids. CDR3 sequence: CASSYQAGLQETQYF.

The J gene is TRBJ2-1, the V gene TRBV21-1; TCRdb returns TRBD1, unconfirmable since there is no DNA. TRBV21-1 is shown as a pseudogene. This CDR3 comprises 18 residues. CDR3 amino acids: CASRAPLHPGQGANEQFF.

V usage is TRBV6-2 or TRBV6-3 and J usage is TRBJ2-3. The CDR3 consists of 14 residues. Per germline, CDR1 MNHEY and CDR2 SVGEGT. The CDR3 region is CASSYSTSTDTQYF.

J is TRBJ2-7 and V is TRBV29-1. Per germline, CDR1 SQVTM and CDR2 ANQGSEA. The CDR3 is 14 amino acids. This CDR3 reads CSVEVQVGSYEQYF.